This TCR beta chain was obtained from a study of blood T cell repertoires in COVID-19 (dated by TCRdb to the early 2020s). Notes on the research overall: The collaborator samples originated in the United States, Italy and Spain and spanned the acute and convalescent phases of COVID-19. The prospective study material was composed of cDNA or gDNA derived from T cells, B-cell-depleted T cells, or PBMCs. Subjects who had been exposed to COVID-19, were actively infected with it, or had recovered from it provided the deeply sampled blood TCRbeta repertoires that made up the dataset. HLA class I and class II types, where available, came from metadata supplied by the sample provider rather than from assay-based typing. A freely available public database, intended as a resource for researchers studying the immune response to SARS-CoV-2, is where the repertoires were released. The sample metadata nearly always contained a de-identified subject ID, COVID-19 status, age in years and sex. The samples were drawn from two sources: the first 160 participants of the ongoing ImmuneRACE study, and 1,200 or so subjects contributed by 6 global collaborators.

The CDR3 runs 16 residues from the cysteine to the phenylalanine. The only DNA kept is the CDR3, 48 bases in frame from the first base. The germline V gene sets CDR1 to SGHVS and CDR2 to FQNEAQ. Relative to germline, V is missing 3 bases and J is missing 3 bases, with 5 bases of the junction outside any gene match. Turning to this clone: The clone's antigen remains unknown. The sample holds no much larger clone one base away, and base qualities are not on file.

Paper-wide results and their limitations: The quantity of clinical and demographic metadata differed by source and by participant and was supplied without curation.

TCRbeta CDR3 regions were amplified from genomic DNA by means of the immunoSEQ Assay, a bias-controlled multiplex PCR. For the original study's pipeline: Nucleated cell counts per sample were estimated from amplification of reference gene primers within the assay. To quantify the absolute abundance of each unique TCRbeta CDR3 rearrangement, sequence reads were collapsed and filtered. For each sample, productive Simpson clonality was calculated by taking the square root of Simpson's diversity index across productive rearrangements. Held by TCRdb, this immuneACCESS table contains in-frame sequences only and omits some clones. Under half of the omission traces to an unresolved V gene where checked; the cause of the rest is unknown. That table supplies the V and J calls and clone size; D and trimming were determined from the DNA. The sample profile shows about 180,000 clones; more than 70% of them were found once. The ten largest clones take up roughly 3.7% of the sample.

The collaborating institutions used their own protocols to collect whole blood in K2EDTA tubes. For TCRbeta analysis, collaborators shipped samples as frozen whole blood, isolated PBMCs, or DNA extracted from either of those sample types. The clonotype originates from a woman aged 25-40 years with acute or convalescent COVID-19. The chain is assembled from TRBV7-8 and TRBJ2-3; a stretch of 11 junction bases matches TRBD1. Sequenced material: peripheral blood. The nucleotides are TGTGCCAGCAGCTTCCGGGACAGGGGGGGAACAGATACGCAGTATTTT. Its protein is CASSFRDRGGTDTQYF.